This passage covers 31 T cell receptor beta chains from one sample sequenced in a study of shared clonotypes between healthy human individuals. The assay was immunoSEQ multiplex PCR, and TCRdb's table has in-frame clones only and misses some. The table lists a few hundred thousand clones, about 95% of them singletons. Naive CD8 cells, CD45RO-negative and positively selected for CCR7, excluded terminally differentiated effector memory CD45RA+ cells. The source material was naive CD8+ T cells sorted from blood. These receptors were collected from a woman aged 25 to 39 in good health.

Only one count was recorded for this clone. This chain's CDR3 is CASSDDREETQYF. Here the CDR3 DNA reads TGTGCCAGCAGTGACGACAGGGAAGAGACCCAGTACTTC. The chain couples TRBV6-6 to TRBJ2-5; 7 bases line up with TRBD1. The CDR3 has 13 amino acids. J lost 3 bases, V lost 5 bases, and 3 bases had no gene match. Germline CDR1 MNHNY, CDR2 SVGAGI (reference sequence).

V gene TRBV29-1 combines with J gene TRBJ2-1, with TRBD1 as a possible D gene (5 bases). Germline-derived CDR1 and CDR2 are SQVTM and ANQGSEA. The CDR3 extends over 14 amino acids. Deletions cut 7 bases from V and 0 bases from J, with 13 bases between. This chain's CDR3 is CSDRTLRSYNEQFF. Written as DNA, the CDR3 is TGCAGCGACCGGACACTCCGCTCCTACAATGAGCAGTTCTTC.

The rearrangement links TRBV6-5 to TRBJ1-2; D may be TRBD1 (6 bases). There are 15 residues in the CDR3. Between the trimmed V and J ends, which lost 6 bases and 7 bases, there was a span of 21 bases. The germline gives CDR1 MNHEY, CDR2 SVGAGI. The CDR3 coding sequence is TGTGCCAGCAGCAATAAGAGGGGGTCAAAGGCTGGCTACACCTTC. Translated: CASSNKRGSKAGYTF.

This rearrangement joins TRBV28 to TRBJ1-2; possible D gene TRBD1, 6 bases. V was shortened by 10 bases and J by 7 bases, with 16 bases between the two germline ends. CDR1 MDHEN and CDR2 SYDVKM come from the germline V gene. The CDR3 has 12 amino acids. This CDR3 is CATSPGGPGYTF. Written as DNA, the CDR3 is TGTGCCACGAGTCCTGGGGGGCCTGGCTACACCTTC.

This clone was counted once. V gene TRBV27 combines with J gene TRBJ1-2; D is unresolved. The V end was cut by 6 bases, the J end by 5 bases, with 10 bases between. Germline V lookup: CDR1 MNHEY, CDR2 SMNVEV (reference sequence). The CDR3 is 12 amino acids. CDR3 nucleotide sequence: TGTGCCAGCAGCTCTCCGGGGTATGGCTACACCTTC. Its translation: CASSSPGYGYTF.

This clone was counted once. CDR3 amino acids: CSVVAGGAYNEQFF. For the CDR3, the DNA is TGCAGCGTTGTAGCAGGGGGCGCCTACAATGAGCAGTTCTTC. The chain uses TRBV29-1 and TRBJ2-1; 8 bases map to TRBD1. CDR3 size: 14 residues. CDR1 is SQVTM, CDR2 ANQGSEA, per germline. After removal of 4 bases from V and 2 bases from J, the junction contained 4 bases not matched to a gene.

This chain joins TRBV27 and TRBJ1-1, with a weak D call TRBD1 (6 bases). The CDR3 is 14 amino acids. Germline CDR1 is MNHEY and CDR2 is SMNVEV (reference sequence). V shed 7 bases and J shed 5 bases, with 17 bases lying between them. In DNA form, the CDR3 reads TGTGCCAGCACTCCGGGGGGGCTAGGGACTGAAGCTTTCTTT. Its protein product is CASTPGGLGTEAFF.

As to this clone: The same CDR3 can be traced to other DNA sequences in this sample. The rearrangement links TRBV27 to TRBJ2-7, with no clear D. Trimming removed 1 base at V and 4 bases at J, with 5 bases between. This CDR3 contains 12 residues. CDR1 and CDR2 (germline): MNHEY, SMNVEV (reference sequence). The CDR3 nucleotides are TGTGCCAGCAGTTTATACGGGTACGAGCAGTACTTC. Encoded protein: CASSLYGYEQYF.

The chain links TRBV11-2 to TRBJ2-3; 11 bases agree with TRBD2. This CDR3 has 12 residues. Germline V gene lookup returns CDR1 SGHAT and CDR2 FQNNGV. V shed 8 bases, J shed 6 bases, and the junction held 1 base outside the gene matches. The CDR3 region has the DNA TGTGCCAGCGTAGCGGGAGGGGATACGCAGTATTTT. This gives the protein CASVAGGDTQYF.

The chain has TRBV28 and TRBJ2-2, with D unclear. With 3 bases removed from V and 0 bases from J, the gap between germline ends came to 8 bases. The CDR3 extends over 15 amino acids. Germline CDR1 is MDHEN and CDR2 is SYDVKM. This chain's CDR3 is CASSFRLPNTGELFF. CDR3 DNA sequence: TGTGCCAGCAGTTTCAGACTCCCGAACACCGGGGAGCTGTTTTTT.

The chain joins TRBV10-3 to TRBJ2-2; D unclear. Trimming removed 3 bases at V and 1 base at J, with 6 bases between. Germline-derived CDR1 and CDR2 are ENHRY and SYGVKD. This CDR3 spans 14 amino acids. CDR3 coding DNA: TGTGCCATCAGTGATATGGAGAACACCGGGGAGCTGTTTTTT. The encoded protein is CAISDMENTGELFF.

On this clone: A junction end diverges from the germline sequence, so it may reflect a read error. CDR3 sequence: CASSFRRDGDF. CDR3 nucleotides: TGTGCCAGCAGCTTCCGCCGGGACGGGGATTTT. The V gene is TRBV7-3, the J gene TRBJ1-5; maybe TRBD1 (5 bases). Germline CDR1 reads SGHTA; CDR2 reads FQGTGA. The CDR3 contains 11 residues.

CDR3: CASSLMSETYEQYF. CDR3 in DNA: TGTGCCAGCAGTTTAATGAGTGAAACCTACGAGCAGTACTTC. The V and J genes are TRBV28 and TRBJ2-7; no definite D call. The CDR3 contains 14 residues. V dropped 2 bases and J dropped 2 bases, with 10 bases sitting between them. Germline V CDR1 and CDR2: MDHEN, SYDVKM.

The chain uses TRBV5-1 and TRBJ2-7; TRBD1 might be the D (5 bases). The CDR3 covers 12 residues. V gave up 4 bases and J gave up 5 bases, with 10 bases separating them. Germline CDR1 SGHRS, CDR2 YFSETQ. The CDR3 region is CASSVGVDEQYF. CDR3 in DNA: TGCGCCAGCAGCGTAGGGGTGGACGAGCAGTACTTC.

The chain joins TRBV10-2 to TRBJ2-7; a weak D match, TRBD2 (5 bases). The length of the CDR3 is 13 residues. The V gene's germline CDR1 is WSHSY and CDR2 SAAADI. Trimming left V 2 bases short and J 5 bases short, with 10 bases between. The chain's CDR3 is CASSEEGQDEQYF. For the CDR3, the DNA is TGCGCCAGCAGTGAGGAGGGTCAGGACGAGCAGTACTTC.

The rearrangement uses TRBV6-5 and TRBJ2-3; TRBD1 or TRBD2 may be the D gene (5 bases each). The CDR3 consists of 16 residues. Germline V gives CDR1 MNHEY, CDR2 SVGAGI. Trimming took off 0 bases at V and 2 bases at J, with 12 bases between the two ends. CDR3: CASSYSPGRSTDTQYF. As DNA, the CDR3 is TGTGCCAGCAGTTACTCTCCGGGACGGTCCACAGATACGCAGTATTTT.

This rearrangement joins TRBV7-8 to TRBJ2-7; 11 nucleotides match TRBD2. Germline loops: CDR1 SGHVS, CDR2 FQNEAQ. The V segment lost 5 bases and the J segment 3 bases; nucleotides outside the gene matches: 15. This CDR3 region has 18 residues. The CDR3 spells CASSPVRRTSGGYYEQYF. The CDR3 DNA reads as TGTGCCAGCAGCCCCGTAAGGCGCACTAGCGGGGGTTACTACGAGCAGTACTTC.

This clone has only one observation. The V call is TRBV7-7, the J call TRBJ2-7; D gene ambiguous. V was trimmed by 10 bases and J by 5 bases, leaving 18 bases between them. The germline V gene has CDR1 SSHAT and CDR2 FNYEAQ (reference sequence). The CDR3 extends over 13 amino acids. The CDR3 DNA sequence: TGTGCCACCGCGCCAGATCTGGAAGACGAGCAGTACTTC. Residues: CATAPDLEDEQYF.

The V call is TRBV11-3, the J call TRBJ2-5, with 12 bases identical to TRBD2. The CDR3 is 15 residues long. Germline V gene sequence: CDR1 SGHNT, CDR2 YENEEA. After removal of 5 bases from V and 5 bases from J, the junction contained 6 bases not matched to a gene. The CDR3 DNA reads TGTGCCAGCAGCCCTAGCGGGAGGGCCGGGGAGACCCAGTACTTC. It specifies CASSPSGRAGETQYF.

The V call is TRBV27, the J call TRBJ2-1; 7 nucleotides match TRBD2. V trimming: 8 bases; J trimming: 4 bases; junction bases outside the gene matches: 11. Germline V gene lookup returns CDR1 MNHEY and CDR2 SMNVEV (reference sequence). This CDR3 is 15 amino acids long. The CDR3: CASSLGAGEYNEQFF. Here the CDR3 DNA reads TGTGCCAGCTCCTTAGGGGCGGGAGAGTACAATGAGCAGTTCTTC.

The rearrangement joins TRBV28 to TRBJ2-7; TRBD1 matches 9 bases. The CDR3 is made up of 14 amino acids. From germline, CDR1 is MDHEN and CDR2 SYDVKM. V lost 5 bases, J lost 3 bases, and 5 bases stayed unmatched. In nucleotides, the CDR3 is TGTGCCAGCAGTCTCCGGGACAGGGACTACGAGCAGTACTTC. Encoded protein: CASSLRDRDYEQYF.

V usage is TRBV27 and J usage is TRBJ2-7, with TRBD1 as a possible D gene (5 bases). The V gene's germline CDR1 is MNHEY and CDR2 SMNVEV (reference sequence). The V and J ends lost 0 bases and 7 bases respectively, with 13 bases between them. This CDR3 has 14 amino acids. CDR3 sequence: CASSLSGDSPEQYF. The CDR3 DNA follows: TGTGCCAGCAGTTTATCCGGAGACAGCCCTGAGCAGTACTTC.

This sequence joins TRBV29-1 and TRBJ2-1, with D perhaps TRBD2 (5 bases). Between the trimmed V and J ends, which lost 4 bases and 5 bases, there was a span of 9 bases. Per germline, CDR1 SQVTM and CDR2 ANQGSEA. The CDR3 contains 12 residues. CDR3 in DNA: TGCAGCGTTGGGACTGGCCACAATGAGCAGTTCTTC. Protein: CSVGTGHNEQFF.

In this sample, this clone turned up once. The chain links TRBV27 to TRBJ2-7, with D hard to call. The CDR3 has 16 amino acids. In germline, CDR1 is MNHEY, CDR2 SMNVEV (reference sequence). Deletions cut 4 bases from V and 3 bases from J, with 19 bases between. The chain's CDR3 is CASSSHPPLTLYEQYF. The CDR3, as DNA: TGTGCCAGCAGTTCCCATCCCCCCCTGACCCTCTACGAGCAGTACTTC.

The V gene is TRBV16, the J gene TRBJ2-7; TRBD2 might be the D (5 bases). The CDR3 consists of 18 residues. V was shortened by 2 bases and J by 3 bases, with 23 bases between the two germline ends. Per the germline V gene, CDR1 is KGHSY and CDR2 is FQNENV. The CDR3 protein is CASSQPPLRVQDVYEQYF. DNA for the CDR3: TGTGCCAGCAGCCAACCCCCTTTGAGGGTGCAGGACGTCTACGAGCAGTACTTC.

This chain joins TRBV28 and TRBJ1-2; D remains ambiguous. Trimming shortened V by 7 bases and J by 4 bases, and 10 bases separated the two germline ends. This CDR3 spans 12 amino acids. Looked up from germline, CDR1 is MDHEN and CDR2 is SYDVKM. The CDR3 is CASNGPSYGYTF. CDR3 in DNA: TGTGCCAGCAACGGACCGTCCTATGGCTACACCTTC.

The chain has TRBV2 and TRBJ1-2; no clear D gene. The germline V gene has CDR1 SNHLY and CDR2 FYNNEI. The CDR3 covers 14 residues. V was cut by 2 bases and J by 3 bases, with 10 bases left in between. The CDR3, as DNA: TGTGCCAGCAGTGAAAGTCAGGAATACTATGGCTACACCTTC. Residues: CASSESQEYYGYTF. The complete variable domain, with remaining parts taken from reference TRBV2 and TRBJ1-2, reads EPEVTQTPSHQVTQMGQEVILRCVPISNHLYFYWYRQILGQKVEFLVSFYNNEISEKSEIFDDQFSVERPDGSNFTLKIRSTKLEDSAMYFCASSESQEYYGYTFGSGTRLTVV.

The rearrangement uses TRBV28 and TRBJ2-6; weak D call: TRBD1 (6 bases). The germline CDR1 and CDR2 sequences are MDHEN and SYDVKM. The CDR3 covers 17 residues. Trimming removed 6 bases from V and 0 bases from J, with 15 bases in between. The CDR3 loop reads CASRQQGVLSGANVLTF. The CDR3 DNA reads as TGTGCCAGCAGACAACAGGGAGTTCTCTCTGGGGCCAACGTCCTGACTTTC.

The rearrangement uses TRBV2 and TRBJ1-1; D gene ambiguous. V was clipped by 6 bases and J by 0 bases, with 11 bases between them. The V gene's germline CDR1 is SNHLY and CDR2 FYNNEI. The CDR3 has 14 amino acids. The CDR3 loop is CASRVSVMNTEAFF. CDR3 bases: TGTGCCAGCAGAGTTTCGGTTATGAACACTGAAGCTTTCTTT.

With regard to this clone: The same CDR3 is also encoded by other DNA sequences in this sample. J is TRBJ1-1 and V is TRBV5-1; 10 bases align to TRBD1. The trim removed 4 bases at V and 5 bases at J, leaving 2 bases unmatched. The CDR3 totals 13 residues. Germline values: CDR1 SGHRS, CDR2 YFSETQ. The CDR3 reads CASSGQGGTEAFF. DNA for the CDR3: TGCGCCAGCAGCGGACAGGGGGGGACTGAAGCTTTCTTT.

This sequence joins TRBV10-3 and TRBJ1-1; D is unclear. CDR3 length equals 12 residues. V lost 4 bases to trimming and J lost 5 bases, with 8 bases between them. Germline loops: CDR1 ENHRY, CDR2 SYGVKD. CDR3 protein: CAISAAGTEAFF. Written as DNA, the CDR3 is TGTGCCATCAGTGCGGCGGGAACTGAAGCTTTCTTT.